What follows are 19 T cell receptor beta chains derived from one specimen sequenced in a study of cytomegalovirus exposure and HLA in healthy donors. PCR used 60 Vbeta primers and 13 Jbeta primers. Clones were read by immunoSEQ multiplex PCR, and TCRdb kept only the in-frame ones, dropping some. Found here are 150,000 to 200,000 clones, around 68% of them singletons; the top ten hold approximately 1.5%. Material for sequencing was PBMCs. The receptors were gathered from a man in his fifties in good health and CMV-seronegative.

This chain uses TRBV21-1 with TRBJ2-7; the D segment call TRBD2 is taken from the table without a DNA check. TRBV21-1 constitutes a pseudogene. This CDR3 comprises 15 residues. The CDR3 DNA is TGTGCCAGCAGCACAAACGGCCCCGAGGATTACGAGCAGTACTTC. It encodes CASSTNGPEDYEQYF.

V usage is TRBV7-2 and J usage is TRBJ1-1, with TRBD1 as a possible D gene (6 bases). The CDR3 has 16 residues. Germline-derived CDR1 and CDR2 are SGHTA and FQGNSA. V was shortened by 5 bases and J by 0 bases, with 16 bases between the two germline ends. This CDR3 is CASSRGPGDMNTEAFF. The CDR3 region has the DNA TGTGCCAGCAGCCGAGGACCAGGGGATATGAACACTGAAGCTTTCTTT.

A single count supports this clone. The chain uses TRBV7-2 and TRBJ1-6, with 9 bases lining up with TRBD1. V dropped 6 bases and J dropped 7; count of bases not matched to a gene: 7. Germline-derived CDR1 and CDR2 are SGHTA and FQGNSA. The CDR3 has 15 amino acids. The CDR3 DNA sequence: TGTGCCAGCAGTTACGGCGGACAGGGGAATTCACCCCTCCACTTT. Its translation is CASSYGGQGNSPLHF.

This clone was detected only a few times. V gene TRBV4-2 combines with J gene TRBJ2-7, with D possibly TRBD1 on 5 matching bases. Trimming removed 4 bases from V and 0 bases from J, with 13 bases in between. Looked up from germline, CDR1 is LGHNA and CDR2 is YNFKEQ. This CDR3 comprises 15 residues. The CDR3 here is CASSPDRLSSYEQYF. CDR3 in DNA: TGTGCCAGCAGCCCAGACAGACTGAGCTCCTACGAGCAGTACTTC.

The chain recombines TRBV7-2 with TRBJ1-4, with 9 bases fitting TRBD1. V shed 0 bases, J shed 4 bases, and the junction held 9 bases outside the gene matches. CDR1 SGHTA and CDR2 FQGNSA come from the germline V gene. The length of the CDR3 is 18 residues. In nucleotides, the CDR3 is TGTGCCAGCAGCTTAGCGACCGGGACAGGGACCTTTAATGAAAAACTGTTTTTT. This translates into CASSLATGTGTFNEKLFF.

The chain is built from TRBV5-1 and TRBJ1-2; a possible D gene is TRBD1 (6 bases). There are 14 residues in the CDR3. Germline CDR1 SGHRS, CDR2 YFSETQ. The V end lost 6 bases, the J end lost 8 bases, and 20 bases lay between the germline ends. As DNA, the CDR3 is TGCGCCAGCACCCTTAGGACAGACGGCGAGGGCTACACCTTC. It encodes CASTLRTDGEGYTF.

The chain joins TRBV13 to TRBJ1-2; 8 nucleotides line up with TRBD1. Germline-derived CDR1 and CDR2 are PRHDT and FYEKMQ (reference sequence). This CDR3 comprises 14 residues. With 2 bases clipped from V and 8 bases from J, the junction kept 7 bases outside the gene matches. The CDR3 sequence is CASSLIRGPQGYTF. The CDR3 region has the DNA TGTGCCAGCAGCTTAATCAGGGGGCCCCAGGGCTACACCTTC. Full variable domain (remainder filled in from reference TRBV13 and TRBJ1-2): AAGVIQSPRHLIKEKRETATLKCYPIPRHDTVYWYQQGPGQDPQFLISFYEKMQSDKGSIPDRFSAQQFSDYHSELNMSSLELGDSALYFCASSLIRGPQGYTFGSGTRLTVV.

Regarding this clone: Additional DNA sequences in this sample encode the identical CDR3. This chain connects TRBV6-5 to TRBJ1-3; tentatively, D is TRBD1 (6 bases). CDR3 length equals 14 residues. Looked up from germline, CDR1 is MNHEY and CDR2 is SVGAGI. Trimming stripped 5 bases from V and 3 bases from J, with 11 bases between. DNA of the CDR3: TGTGCCAGCAGTCCCCGACAGGTTGGAAACACCATATATTTT. Translating it yields CASSPRQVGNTIYF.

This chain links TRBV6-4 with TRBJ2-6; D unresolved. The germline V and J ends were trimmed by 6 bases and 0 bases, with 9 bases remaining between them. The CDR3 loop spans 15 amino acids. Germline V gene lookup returns CDR1 MRHNA and CDR2 SNTAGT. The DNA for the CDR3 is TGTGCCAGCAGACCGACATTCTCTGGGGCCAACGTCCTGACTTTC. Its protein is CASRPTFSGANVLTF.

The V and J genes are TRBV7-9 and TRBJ1-4; the D gene is possibly TRBD1 (5 bases). The CDR3 has 14 residues. The ends were cut back, 0 bases at V and 4 bases at J, with 6 bases in the middle. Per germline, CDR1 SEHNR and CDR2 FQNEAQ (reference sequence). CDR3 bases: TGTGCCAGCAGCTTAGCGCAGGGTAATGAAAAACTGTTTTTT. It yields the protein CASSLAQGNEKLFF.

This chain uses TRBV6-5 with TRBJ2-7, with TRBD2 matching 9 bases. CDR1 and CDR2 (germline): MNHEY, SVGAGI. The V segment lost 6 bases and the J segment 5 bases; nucleotides outside the gene matches: 11. The CDR3 is 15 residues long. CDR3 bases: TGTGCCAGCAGGCAGGGACTAGCCTTTTTAAACGAGCAGTACTTC. It specifies CASRQGLAFLNEQYF.

This clone came up once. The chain joins TRBV18 to TRBJ2-1; maybe TRBD1 (6 bases). This CDR3 contains 15 residues. V was pared by 2 bases and J by 2 bases, with 10 bases between. Per the germline V gene, CDR1 is KGHSH and CDR2 is LQKENI. The CDR3 nucleotides are TGTGCCAGCTCACCAGTAAAGGGGGCCTACAATGAGCAGTTCTTC. Translating it yields CASSPVKGAYNEQFF.

This chain joins TRBV4-3 and TRBJ1-3; D gene uncertain. Trimming removed 1 base from V and 0 bases from J, with 7 bases in between. The CDR3 spans 15 residues. CDR1 and CDR2 from the germline V gene are LGHNA and YSLEER. The CDR3 is CASSQGVSSGNTIYF. The CDR3, as DNA: TGCGCCAGCAGCCAAGGAGTAAGCTCTGGAAACACCATATATTTT.

This clone came up once. The V and J genes are TRBV10-3 and TRBJ1-1; D uncertain. The CDR3 runs 15 residues. With 4 bases removed from V and 3 bases from J, the gap between germline ends came to 15 bases. The germline gives CDR1 ENHRY, CDR2 SYGVKD. CDR3 in DNA: TGTGCCATCAGTGGAGGTCGCGGAGGTGACACTGAAGCTTTCTTT. Translating it yields CAISGGRGGDTEAFF.

This chain joins TRBV6-5 and TRBJ1-1; TRBD1 might be the D (6 bases). Germline assignment: CDR1 MNHEY and CDR2 SVGAGI. CDR3 length: 15 residues. The V end was cut by 10 bases, the J end by 0 bases, with 18 bases between. CDR3 residues: CATEDSRGLNTEAFF. For the CDR3, the DNA is TGTGCCACCGAGGACAGCAGGGGTTTGAACACTGAAGCTTTCTTT.

The chain couples TRBV7-8 to TRBJ1-5, with 7 bases fitting TRBD1. The CDR3 extends over 15 amino acids. The V gene end was trimmed by 1 base and the J gene end by 6 bases; junction bases not matched to a gene: 6. CDR1 is SGHVS and CDR2 is FQNEAQ in the germline V gene. The CDR3 loop is CASSLEGTEGQPQHF. Here the CDR3 DNA reads TGTGCCAGCAGCTTAGAAGGGACAGAAGGTCAGCCCCAGCATTTT.

CDR3 nucleotide sequence: TGTGCCAGCAGTGCTGATAGGGAAACACAGGGGGCGGCCGGGGAGCTGTTTTTT. Amino acids: CASSADRETQGAAGELFF. The V call is TRBV6-1, the J call TRBJ2-2; 9 nucleotides line up with TRBD1. V shed 4 bases, J shed 6 bases, and the junction held 15 bases outside the gene matches. The V gene's germline CDR1 is MNHNS and CDR2 SASEGT. CDR3 length equals 18 residues.

J is TRBJ1-2 and V is TRBV2; TRBD1 matches at 7 bases. Germline V CDR1 and CDR2: SNHLY, FYNNEI. This CDR3 has 12 residues. The trim removed 9 bases at V and 4 bases at J, leaving 5 bases unmatched. The CDR3 nucleotides are TGTGCCAGTACAGGGGTGGGCTATGGCTACACCTTC. This codes for CASTGVGYGYTF.

The rearrangement joins TRBV4-1 to TRBJ1-2, with no clear D. Germline V lookup: CDR1 MGHRA, CDR2 YSYEKL. V lost 0 bases to trimming and J lost 4 bases, with 12 bases between them. CDR3 length: 15 residues. CDR3 nucleotide sequence: TGCGCCAGCAGCCAAGATCGGGTGTCAGCCTATGGCTACACCTTC. Encoded protein: CASSQDRVSAYGYTF.